The clone carrying this TCR delta chain came up a few times. A far larger clone differs by one base, so this is likely a read error. Additional DNA sequences in this sample encode the identical CDR3. The data derive from a study of γδ T cells in repeated Plasmodium falciparum infection. From germline, CDR1 is GEAIGNYY and CDR2 EKD. The CDR3 covers 18 residues. TCRdb used CATT to re-call clones from the multiplex PCR reads. The data show approximately 93,000 delta-chain clones, approximately 0.96% seen once. Flow sorting of PBMC yielded separate Vgamma9/Vdelta2+ and Vdelta2-negative gammadelta T cell populations for bulk repertoire analysis.

Sequenced material: gamma-delta T cells from blood. This TCR was sampled from a pool of human donors (malaria-infected and uninfected, not separated). The V gene is TRDV2; the J gene was not called; the D segment call TRDD3 is taken from the table without a DNA check. As DNA, the CDR3 is TGTGCCTGTGACCAAAATGGCCCAACTGGGGTGGACACCGATAAACTTATCTTT. Translation gives CACDQNGPTGVDTDKLIF.